This TCR beta chain was captured in a study of T cell responses to AZD1222 COVID-19 vaccine. Here immunoSEQ multiplex PCR was the method, and the copy in TCRdb shows in-frame clones only, minus some. The sample carries around 83,000 clones, about 88% recorded once. Study results and limitations: Vaccination with two AZD1222 doses was followed by a rise in Spike-specific TCR breadth and depth.

This clone was found once. What it binds is unknown. The sequencing used peripheral blood, collected on day 0 of AZD1222 vaccination. The clonotype comes from an adult in good health.

CDR3 DNA: TGTGCCAGCCGATCCAGGGGGCCGGACCAGCCCCAGCATTTT. This sequence encodes CASRSRGPDQPQHF. The chain is built from TRBV27 and TRBJ1-5; 8 bases map to TRBD1. Germline lookup yields CDR1 MNHEY and CDR2 SMNVEV (reference sequence). The V segment lost 8 bases and the J segment 7 bases; nucleotides outside the gene matches: 10. The CDR3 loop spans 14 amino acids.